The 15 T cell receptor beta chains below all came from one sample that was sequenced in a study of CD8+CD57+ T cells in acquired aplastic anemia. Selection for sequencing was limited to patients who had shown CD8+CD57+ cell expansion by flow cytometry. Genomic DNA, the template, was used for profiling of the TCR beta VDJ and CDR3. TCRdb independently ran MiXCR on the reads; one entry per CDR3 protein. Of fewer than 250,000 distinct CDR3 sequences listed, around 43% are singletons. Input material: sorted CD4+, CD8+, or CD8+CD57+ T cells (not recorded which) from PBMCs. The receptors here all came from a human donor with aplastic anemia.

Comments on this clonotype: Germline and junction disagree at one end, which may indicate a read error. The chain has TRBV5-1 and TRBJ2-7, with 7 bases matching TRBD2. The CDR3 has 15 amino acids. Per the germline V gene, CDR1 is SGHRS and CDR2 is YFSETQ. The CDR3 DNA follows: TGTGCCAGCAGCGTAGAAGGACTAGGAGCCTACGAGCAGTACTTC. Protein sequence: CASSVEGLGAYEQYF.

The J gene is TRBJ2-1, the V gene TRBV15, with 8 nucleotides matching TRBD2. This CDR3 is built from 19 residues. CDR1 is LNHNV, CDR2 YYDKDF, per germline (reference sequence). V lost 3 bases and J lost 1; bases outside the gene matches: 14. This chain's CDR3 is CATSSLGAAGGGSYNEQFF. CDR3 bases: TGTGCCACCAGCAGTTTAGGGGCCGCGGGGGGAGGTTCCTACAATGAGCAGTTCTTC.

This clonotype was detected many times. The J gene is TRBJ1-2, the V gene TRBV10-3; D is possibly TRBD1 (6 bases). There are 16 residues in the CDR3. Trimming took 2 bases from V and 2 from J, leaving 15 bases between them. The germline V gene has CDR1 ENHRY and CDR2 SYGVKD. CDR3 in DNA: TGTGCCATCAGTGAGGCCTGGGGGCACGGGAACTATGGCTACACCTTC. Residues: CAISEAWGHGNYGYTF.

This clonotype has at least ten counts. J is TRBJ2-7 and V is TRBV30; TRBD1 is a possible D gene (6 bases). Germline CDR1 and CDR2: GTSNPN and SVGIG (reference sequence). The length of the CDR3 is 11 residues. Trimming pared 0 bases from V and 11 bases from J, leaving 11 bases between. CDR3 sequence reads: CAWSVRSGEYF. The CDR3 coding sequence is TGTGCCTGGAGTGTACGCTCAGGGGAGTACTTC.

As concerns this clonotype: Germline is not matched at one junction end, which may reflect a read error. The CDR3, as DNA: TGCGCCAGCAGCCAAGGAGCAGGGGGCGCGGGGTACGAGCAGTACTTC. This gives the protein CASSQGAGGAGYEQYF. The V and J genes are TRBV7-2 and TRBJ2-7, with 8 bases lining up with TRBD1. Germline V lookup: CDR1 SGHTA, CDR2 FQGNSA. The CDR3 runs 16 residues.

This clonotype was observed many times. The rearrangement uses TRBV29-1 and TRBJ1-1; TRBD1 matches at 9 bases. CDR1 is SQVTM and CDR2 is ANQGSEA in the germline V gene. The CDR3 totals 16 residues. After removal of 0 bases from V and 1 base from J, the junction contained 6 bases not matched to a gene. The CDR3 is CSVEEWGQGRNTEAFF. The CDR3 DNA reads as TGCAGCGTTGAAGAATGGGGACAGGGACGGAACACTGAAGCTTTCTTT.

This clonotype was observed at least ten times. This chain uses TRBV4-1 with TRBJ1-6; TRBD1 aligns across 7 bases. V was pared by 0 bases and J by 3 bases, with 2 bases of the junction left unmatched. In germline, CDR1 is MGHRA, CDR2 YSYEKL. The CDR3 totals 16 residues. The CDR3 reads CASSQDGQVYNSPLHF. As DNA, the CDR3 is TGCGCCAGCAGCCAAGATGGACAGGTCTATAATTCACCCCTCCACTTT.

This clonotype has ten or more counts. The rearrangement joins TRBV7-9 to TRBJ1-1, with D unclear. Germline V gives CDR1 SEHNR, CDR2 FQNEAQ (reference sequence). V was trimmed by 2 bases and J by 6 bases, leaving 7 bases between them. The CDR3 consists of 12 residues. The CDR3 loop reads CASSLSRAEAFF. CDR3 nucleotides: TGTGCCAGCAGCTTAAGTCGGGCTGAAGCTTTCTTT. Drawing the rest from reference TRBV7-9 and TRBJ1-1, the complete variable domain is DTGVSQNPRHKITKRGQNVTFRCDPISEHNRLYWYRQTLGQGPEFLTYFQNEAQLEKSRLLSDRFSAERPKGSFSTLEIQRTEQGDSAMYLCASSLSRAEAFFGQGTRLTVV.

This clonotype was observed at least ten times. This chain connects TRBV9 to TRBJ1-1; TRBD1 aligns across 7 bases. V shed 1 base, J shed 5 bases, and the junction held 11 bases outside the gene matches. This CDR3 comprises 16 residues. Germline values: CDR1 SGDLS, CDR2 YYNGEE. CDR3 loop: CASSVQDTSGGTEAFF. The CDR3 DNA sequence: TGTGCCAGCAGCGTACAAGACACATCAGGGGGAACTGAAGCTTTCTTT.

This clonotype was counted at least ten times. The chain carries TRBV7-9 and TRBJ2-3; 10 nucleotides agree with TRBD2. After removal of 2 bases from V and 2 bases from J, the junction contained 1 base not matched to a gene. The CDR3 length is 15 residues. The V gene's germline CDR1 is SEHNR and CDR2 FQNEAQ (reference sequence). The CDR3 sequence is CASSLTSGDTDTQYF. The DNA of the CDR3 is TGTGCCAGCAGCTTAACTAGCGGGGACACAGATACGCAGTATTTT.

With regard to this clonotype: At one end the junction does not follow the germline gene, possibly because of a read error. The CDR3 nucleotides are TGTACCTGGAGTGAAGGGGGAACCGAAAAACTGTTTTTT. Protein sequence: CTWSEGGTEKLFF. The gene calls are TRBV30 and TRBJ1-4, with D maybe TRBD1 (6 bases). The CDR3 extends over 13 amino acids. Germline CDR1 GTSNPN, CDR2 SVGIG (reference sequence).

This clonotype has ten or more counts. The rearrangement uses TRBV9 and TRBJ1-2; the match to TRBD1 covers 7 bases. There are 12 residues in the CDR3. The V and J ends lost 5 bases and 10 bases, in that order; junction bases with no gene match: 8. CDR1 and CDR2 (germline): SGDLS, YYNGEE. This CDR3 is CASRTGSNDYTF. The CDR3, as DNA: TGTGCCAGCAGGACAGGGTCGAACGACTACACCTTC.

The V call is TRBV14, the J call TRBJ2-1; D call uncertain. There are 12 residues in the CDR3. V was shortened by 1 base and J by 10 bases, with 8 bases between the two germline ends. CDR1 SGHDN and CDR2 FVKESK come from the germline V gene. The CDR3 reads CASSQVVQEQFF. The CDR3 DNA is TGTGCCAGCAGCCAAGTGGTTCAGGAGCAGTTCTTC.

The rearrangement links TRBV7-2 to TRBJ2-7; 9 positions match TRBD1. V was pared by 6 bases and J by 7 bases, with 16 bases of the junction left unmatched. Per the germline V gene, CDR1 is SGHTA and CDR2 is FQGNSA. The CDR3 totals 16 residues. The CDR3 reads CASSSLGGQGLREQYF. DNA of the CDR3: TGTGCCAGCAGTTCGTTAGGGGGACAGGGTTTAAGGGAGCAGTACTTC.

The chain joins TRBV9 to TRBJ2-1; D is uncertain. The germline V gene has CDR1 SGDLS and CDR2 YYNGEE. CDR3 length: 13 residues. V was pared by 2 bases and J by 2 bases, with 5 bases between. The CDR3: CASSVLAYNEQFF. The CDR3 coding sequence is TGTGCCAGCAGCGTTTTGGCCTACAATGAGCAGTTCTTC.